This TCR beta chain was documented in a study of blood T cells in healthy people across ages. It was with a sample-barcoded 5' primer and a J-beta primer mix that a second PCR of about 7 to 12 cycles was run. One entry per CDR3 protein, called by TCRdb with MiXCR from the 5' RACE reads. Altogether roughly 800,000 distinct CDR3 sequences are present, roughly 60% being singletons, with the ten largest covering roughly 22%. Donors each provided roughly 11 milliliters of peripheral blood. General study findings and limits: Donor CMV infection status was unknown, possibly confounding age-related changes in expanded clonotypes.

Germline values: CDR1 MNHEY, CDR2 SVGEGT. There are 16 residues in the CDR3. V trimming: 2 bases; J trimming: 7 bases; junction bases outside the gene matches: 11. This clonotype has more than one count but fewer than ten. Antigen: not known. The rearrangement uses TRBV6-2 or TRBV6-3 and TRBJ2-7; TRBD2 aligns across 10 bases. The receptor's source is a man between 25 and 39 years old in good health. Sequencing was done on a sample of blood. DNA of the CDR3: TGTGCCAGCAGTTACCCTCATAGCGGGGGGCTTGTGGAGCAGTACTTC. Its protein is CASSYPHSGGLVEQYF.